The rows below give T cell receptor beta chains drawn from one sample of a study of cytomegalovirus exposure and HLA in healthy donors. Assay used: immunoSEQ multiplex PCR; TCRdb lists only in-frame clones, some missing. The table has 150,000 to 200,000 clones, 65% to 80% seen once. Specimen: PBMCs. The receptors were gathered from a man younger than 30 in good health and CMV-seropositive. Each CDR3 is given with its conserved first and last residue. A D gene is named only where the DNA matches it firmly. Expanded clones are given a class, and other clones once, few, many or no size at all.

j_call,clone_size,v_call,cdr3_length,d_call,cdr3_aa,cdr3_nt
TRBJ2-1,.,TRBV2,12,.,CASSLTTNEQFF,TGTGCCAGCAGTCTCACAACCAATGAGCAGTTCTTC
TRBJ2-5,.,TRBV30,18,TRBD2,CAWSLPTSGRLGRETQYF,TGTGCCTGGAGCCTGCCGACTAGCGGGAGGCTCGGGCGAGAGACCCAGTACTTC
TRBJ1-5,.,TRBV2,11,.,CASGGGRTQHF,TGTGCCAGTGGGGGGGGGCGCACCCAGCATTTT
TRBJ1-4,.,TRBV27,14,TRBD1,CASSSPGGDGKLFF,TGTGCCAGCAGTTCTCCAGGGGGAGATGGAAAACTGTTTTTT
TRBJ2-1,.,TRBV10-3,16,.,CAISEWDSEVYNEQFF,TGTGCCATCAGTGAGTGGGACTCCGAAGTTTACAATGAGCAGTTCTTC
TRBJ1-4,once,TRBV18,14,TRBD1,CASSPDRGSEKLFF,TGTGCCAGCTCACCCGACAGGGGTTCTGAAAAACTGTTTTTT
TRBJ1-2,.,TRBV6-1,17,.,CASSEGTGLGKSYGYTF,TGTGCCAGCAGTGAAGGCACAGGGTTAGGGAAGTCTTATGGCTACACCTTC
TRBJ1-6,.,TRBV28,15,TRBD1,CASSSAGTGSSPLHF,TGTGCCAGCAGTTCCGCCGGGACAGGGTCATCACCCCTCCACTTT
TRBJ2-6,few,TRBV7-9,13,.,CASSFQGANVLTF,TGTGCCAGCAGCTTTCAAGGGGCCAACGTCCTGACTTTC
TRBJ1-2,.,TRBV28,15,.,CASSRDQGRGYGYTF,TGTGCCAGCAGTAGGGATCAGGGGCGAGGCTATGGCTACACCTTC
TRBJ2-6,.,TRBV27,17,TRBD1,CASSLSGQGLIANVLTF,TGTGCCAGCAGTTTATCGGGACAGGGCCTTATTGCCAACGTCCTGACTTTC
TRBJ2-3,.,TRBV7-9,16,TRBD2,CASSHRLAGGADTQYF,TGTGCCAGCAGCCACCGTCTAGCGGGGGGCGCAGATACGCAGTATTTT
TRBJ2-3,.,TRBV7-9,13,.,CASSRPGPDTQYF,TGTGCCAGCAGCCGCCCCGGTCCAGATACGCAGTATTTT
TRBJ1-2,.,TRBV6-5,15,TRBD1,CASSYSPTGQAGYTF,TGTGCCAGCAGTTACTCCCCGACAGGGCAGGCTGGCTACACCTTC
TRBJ1-1,once,TRBV5-6,14,.,CASSPRINPGKAFF,TGTGCCAGCAGCCCCCGGATTAATCCGGGGAAAGCTTTCTTT
TRBJ2-1,few,TRBV11-2,12,TRBD2,CASSLDRGRRFF,TGTGCCAGCAGCTTAGATCGCGGGAGGCGGTTCTTC
TRBJ1-1,.,TRBV28,15,.,CASSPPRGAKAEAFF,TGTGCCAGCAGTCCTCCGCGGGGGGCGAAGGCTGAAGCTTTCTTT
TRBJ1-4,few,TRBV6-5,16,.,CASSSTRAETNEKLFF,TGTGCCAGCAGTTCGACGCGGGCGGAAACTAATGAAAAACTGTTTTTT
TRBJ2-1,.,TRBV7-6,16,.,CASSSDLEGVLNEQFF,TGTGCCAGCAGCTCCGACCTCGAGGGGGTGCTCAATGAGCAGTTCTTC
TRBJ1-5,.,TRBV6-6,13,.,CASFSYSNQPQHF,TGTGCCAGCTTTAGTTATAGCAATCAGCCCCAGCATTTT
TRBJ1-5,once,TRBV7-2,12,.,CASSLARQPQHF,TGTGCCAGCAGCTTAGCTAGACAGCCCCAGCATTTT
TRBJ2-5,few,TRBV6-1,15,TRBD2,CASDKTSGREETQYF,TGTGCCAGCGATAAGACTAGCGGGAGGGAAGAGACCCAGTACTTC
TRBJ2-5,.,TRBV11-3,15,TRBD2,CASSTSGLHQETQYF,TGTGCCAGCAGCACCTCGGGACTACACCAAGAGACCCAGTACTTC